These T cell receptor beta chains were read from a single sample in a study of shared clonotypes between healthy human individuals. Clones were sequenced by immunoSEQ multiplex PCR, and TCRdb holds only the in-frame ones, with some missing. The sample contains around 2.5 million clones, more than 85% of which appear only once. The sequenced material came from naive CD4+ T cells from PBMCs. The receptors here all came from a man between 18 and 35 years old in good health. Some clones in this sample may be carry-over from other donors' samples. The CDR3 runs from the conserved cysteine through the conserved F or W. The order of the fields is CDR3 DNA, CDR3 protein, J gene, V gene, clone size, D gene. D genes are given only for firm matches. Clone size appears in some rows only: once, few, many, or a class for an expanded clone.

DNA: TGTGCCTGGAGCCCAGGGTCCGAGCAGTACTTC
CDR3: CAWSPGSEQYF
J: TRBJ2-7
V: TRBV30
size: .
D: .

DNA: TGTGCCAGCAGCCTATGGGGGGCAGGGAGCTCCTACGAGCAGTACTTC
CDR3: CASSLWGAGSSYEQYF
J: TRBJ2-7
V: TRBV2
size: .
D: .

DNA: TGTGCCAGCAGCTCACTCCCCGGACTAGCGGGAGGAGGAGAGACCCAGTACTTC
CDR3: CASSSLPGLAGGGETQYF
J: TRBJ2-5
V: TRBV7-9
size: .
D: TRBD2

DNA: TGTGCCAGCAGCCCAACGACCGGGGAGCTGTTTTTT
CDR3: CASSPTTGELFF
J: TRBJ2-2
V: TRBV13
size: few
D: .

DNA: TGCGCCAGCAGCTTGGCGGCAGGGGACCACAATGAGCAGTTCTTC
CDR3: CASSLAAGDHNEQFF
J: TRBJ2-1
V: TRBV5-1
size: .
D: .

DNA: TGTGCCAGCGAGGGCCCAGGGAGGGGCGAGCAGTACTTC
CDR3: CASEGPGRGEQYF
J: TRBJ2-7
V: TRBV28
size: .
D: TRBD2

DNA: TGTGCCAGTTGGGACGGGACAGGGGCGTCCTACGAGCAGTACTTC
CDR3: CASWDGTGASYEQYF
J: TRBJ2-7
V: TRBV28
size: .
D: TRBD1

DNA: TGTGCCAGCAGCCCCAGGGGCCAGGGGGCCTATGGCTACACCTTC
CDR3: CASSPRGQGAYGYTF
J: TRBJ1-2
V: TRBV7-2
size: .
D: TRBD1

DNA: TGTGCCAGCAGTTTACCCCGACAGGGTCGGACTGAAGCTTTCTTT
CDR3: CASSLPRQGRTEAFF
J: TRBJ1-1
V: TRBV28
size: .
D: TRBD1

DNA: TGTGCCAGCAGTGAGGTGGGGAACACTGAAGCTTTCTTT
CDR3: CASSEVGNTEAFF
J: TRBJ1-1
V: TRBV27
size: .
D: .

DNA: TGTGCCAGCAGTTCCCACCAAGAGACCCAGTACTTC
CDR3: CASSSHQETQYF
J: TRBJ2-5
V: TRBV27
size: .
D: .

DNA: TGTGCCAGCAGTTCAGGGCCGGGAGTTCGGACCGGGGAGCTGTTTTTT
CDR3: CASSSGPGVRTGELFF
J: TRBJ2-2
V: TRBV6-6
size: .
D: .

DNA: TGCGCCAGCAGCTTGTCTTTCGGCGCTGAAGCTTTCTTT
CDR3: CASSLSFGAEAFF
J: TRBJ1-1
V: TRBV5-1
size: few
D: .

DNA: TGTGCCAGCAGCACCCAGGGTTATCCCGTCGCTTTCTTT
CDR3: CASSTQGYPVAFF
J: TRBJ1-1
V: TRBV7-9
size: .
D: .